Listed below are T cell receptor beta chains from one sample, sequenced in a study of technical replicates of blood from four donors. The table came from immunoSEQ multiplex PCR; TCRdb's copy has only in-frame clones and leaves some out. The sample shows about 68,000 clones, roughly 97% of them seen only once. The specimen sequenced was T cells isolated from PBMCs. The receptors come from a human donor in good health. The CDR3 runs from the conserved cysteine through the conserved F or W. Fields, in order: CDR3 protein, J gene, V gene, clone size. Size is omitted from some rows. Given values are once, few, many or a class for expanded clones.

CDR3aa: CASSQGGGGYTEAFF
j_gene: TRBJ1-1
v_gene: TRBV4-1
abundance: .

CDR3aa: CASSQDLEGNEQFF
j_gene: TRBJ2-1
v_gene: TRBV4-3
abundance: .

CDR3aa: CASSLKTGEAFF
j_gene: TRBJ1-1
v_gene: TRBV5-6
abundance: once

CDR3aa: CASSYSSVNEQFF
j_gene: TRBJ2-1
v_gene: TRBV6-5
abundance: .

CDR3aa: CASSRSERGTYNEQFF
j_gene: TRBJ2-1
v_gene: TRBV4-1
abundance: .

CDR3aa: CASRTRGTGSSNQPQHF
j_gene: TRBJ1-5
v_gene: TRBV19
abundance: .

CDR3aa: CASSIRQGARGQPQHF
j_gene: TRBJ1-5
v_gene: TRBV19
abundance: .

CDR3aa: CASSPTTGGGRETQYF
j_gene: TRBJ2-5
v_gene: TRBV18
abundance: .

CDR3aa: CASSPFLQPQHF
j_gene: TRBJ1-5
v_gene: TRBV6-6
abundance: .

CDR3aa: CASRVPGGYTF
j_gene: TRBJ1-2
v_gene: TRBV19
abundance: .

CDR3aa: CAWRRDRNQPQHF
j_gene: TRBJ1-5
v_gene: TRBV30
abundance: .

CDR3aa: CASSLKDRHTGELFF
j_gene: TRBJ2-2
v_gene: TRBV7-3
abundance: .

CDR3aa: CASSQPLAVSYEQYF
j_gene: TRBJ2-7
v_gene: TRBV7-6
abundance: once

CDR3aa: CASSVQVDYGYTF
j_gene: TRBJ1-2
v_gene: TRBV9
abundance: .

CDR3aa: CAISRQIKNTEAFF
j_gene: TRBJ1-1
v_gene: TRBV10-3
abundance: once

CDR3aa: CASSQARVGELFF
j_gene: TRBJ2-2
v_gene: TRBV14
abundance: .

CDR3aa: CASSLSGRLDNEQFF
j_gene: TRBJ2-1
v_gene: TRBV7-9
abundance: once

CDR3aa: CAISGAGNTYQPQHF
j_gene: TRBJ1-5
v_gene: TRBV10-3
abundance: .

CDR3aa: CASSIPSGGYEKLFF
j_gene: TRBJ1-4
v_gene: TRBV19
abundance: .

CDR3aa: CASTIGQGDYEQYF
j_gene: TRBJ2-7
v_gene: TRBV11-2
abundance: .

CDR3aa: CASNEGGEPQHF
j_gene: TRBJ1-5
v_gene: TRBV7-9
abundance: once

CDR3aa: CASSHTGTGVYGYTF
j_gene: TRBJ1-2
v_gene: TRBV4-2
abundance: .

CDR3aa: CASSLGAGGWTEAFF
j_gene: TRBJ1-1
v_gene: TRBV7-2
abundance: .

CDR3aa: CAWKGLAENTGELFF
j_gene: TRBJ2-2
v_gene: TRBV30
abundance: .

CDR3aa: CAWAFGGGPHTLGNTIYF
j_gene: TRBJ1-3
v_gene: TRBV30
abundance: .

CDR3aa: CASRSSTIAQYF
j_gene: TRBJ2-5
v_gene: TRBV28
abundance: .

CDR3aa: CASSVTSSYEQYF
j_gene: TRBJ2-7
v_gene: TRBV7-9
abundance: .

CDR3aa: CASSLSGTQNTEAFF
j_gene: TRBJ1-1
v_gene: TRBV28
abundance: .

CDR3aa: CSVPEGNTEAFF
j_gene: TRBJ1-1
v_gene: TRBV29-1
abundance: .

CDR3aa: CASSGPGLASSEQYF
j_gene: TRBJ2-7
v_gene: TRBV11-3
abundance: .

CDR3aa: CASSQELWREHFDYEQYF
j_gene: TRBJ2-7
v_gene: TRBV4-2
abundance: once

CDR3aa: CASSPGTSGIKETQYF
j_gene: TRBJ2-5
v_gene: TRBV7-9
abundance: .